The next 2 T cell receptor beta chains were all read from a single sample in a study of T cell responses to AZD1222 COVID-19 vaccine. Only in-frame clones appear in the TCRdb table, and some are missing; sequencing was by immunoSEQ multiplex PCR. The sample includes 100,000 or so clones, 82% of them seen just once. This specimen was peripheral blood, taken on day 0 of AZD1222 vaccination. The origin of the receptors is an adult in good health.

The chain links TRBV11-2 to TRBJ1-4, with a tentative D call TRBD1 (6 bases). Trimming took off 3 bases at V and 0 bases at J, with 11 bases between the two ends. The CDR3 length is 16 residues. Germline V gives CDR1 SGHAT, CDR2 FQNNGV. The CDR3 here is CASSFPDSTTNEKLFF. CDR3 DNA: TGTGCCAGCAGCTTCCCGGACAGCACAACTAATGAAAAACTGTTTTTT.

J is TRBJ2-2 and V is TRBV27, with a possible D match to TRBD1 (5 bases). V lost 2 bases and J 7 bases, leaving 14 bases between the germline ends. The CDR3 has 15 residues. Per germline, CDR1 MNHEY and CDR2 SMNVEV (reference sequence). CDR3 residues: CASSLRKGMIGELFF. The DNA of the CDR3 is TGTGCCAGCAGTTTACGTAAGGGGATGATCGGGGAGCTGTTTTTT.